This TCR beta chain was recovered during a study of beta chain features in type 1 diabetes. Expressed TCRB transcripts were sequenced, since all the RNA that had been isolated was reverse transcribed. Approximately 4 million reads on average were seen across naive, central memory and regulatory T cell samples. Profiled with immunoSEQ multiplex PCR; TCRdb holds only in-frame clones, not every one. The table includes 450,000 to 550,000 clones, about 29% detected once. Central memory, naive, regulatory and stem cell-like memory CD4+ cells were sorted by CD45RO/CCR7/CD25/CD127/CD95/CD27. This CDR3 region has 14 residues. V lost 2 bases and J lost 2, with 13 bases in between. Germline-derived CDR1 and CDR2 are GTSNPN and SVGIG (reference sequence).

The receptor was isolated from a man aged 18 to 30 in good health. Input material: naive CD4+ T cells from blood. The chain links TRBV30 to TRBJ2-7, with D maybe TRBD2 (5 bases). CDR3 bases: TGTGCCTGGAGTACAACTAGTCCGGCCTACGAGCAGTACTTC. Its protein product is CAWSTTSPAYEQYF.